This paragraph reports one T cell receptor beta chain. V was pared by 2 bases and J by 0 bases, with 18 bases between. This CDR3 has 18 amino acids. CDR1 is MGHRA, CDR2 YSYEKL, per germline. TCRdb's copy holds only in-frame clones and misses some; the assay was immunoSEQ multiplex PCR. The data show about 2,500,000 clones, just over 90% seen once. The sample is drawn from a study of shared clonotypes between healthy human individuals. Looking at the study overall: CD4 naive cells filled three plates per donor, CD4 memory three, CD8 naive two and CD8 memory one.

Material for sequencing was naive CD4+ T cells sorted from blood. Indicated subset: CD45RA+ positively selected. The gene calls are TRBV4-1 and TRBJ2-3, with D perhaps being TRBD1 or TRBD2 (6 bases each). This clonotype originated in a man between 18 and 29 years old in good health. The CDR3 nucleotides read TGCGCCAGCAGCCAAAGAGGGGGGCTGGCTTCTAGCACAGATACGCAGTATTTT. Its protein product is CASSQRGGLASSTDTQYF.